This TCR beta chain is drawn from a study of T cells after yellow fever vaccination (dated by TCRdb to about 2019). For the wider study: The SMART-Seq v4 Ultra Low Input RNA kit was used to prepare libraries from fractions with low cell numbers. To follow T-cell clones before and after both primary and booster YFV17D yellow fever vaccination, bulk TCR alpha and beta repertoires underwent longitudinal sequencing. Two healthy male donors, one aged 18 to 30 and one aged 30 to 40 years, made up the cohort. Bulk PBMC replicates and cell subsets were isolated from blood drawn at multiple timepoints before and after both primary and secondary immunization.

From its cysteine to its phenylalanine, the CDR3 spans 13 amino acids. Kept here is only the CDR3 DNA, which spans 39 bases and is read in frame from base 1. Trimming takes 2 bases from V and 7 bases from J, and the germline ends sit 11 bases apart. CDR1 and CDR2 are read off the germline V gene as MNHEY and SVGAGI. The meaning of the sample's treatment or condition label: live attenuated yellow fever vaccine strain. A standard Ficoll-Paque protocol was used to isolate PBMCs from peripheral blood. CD4 and CD8 T-cell fractions were isolated with Dynabeads CD4 and CD8 positive selection kits. RNA was extracted with TriZol from bulk PBMCs, CD4 and CD8 fractions, and dextramer-positive and dextramer-negative fractions. In its sample, this clonotype was seen a few times. It lacks a known antigen. Base qualities were left out, and no much larger clone turns up one base away. The investigation overall reported the following: Only a couple of donors were included in the study, so the extent to which the findings can be generalized is limited. Compared with the primary T-cell response, the secondary T-cell response was faster but weaker, reaching its peak on day 5 rather than on day 15. Computational filtering was required because FACS-sorted repertoires could contain abundant contaminating clonotypes from the bulk population. A small share of clonotypes was detected in both CD4 and CD8 compartments, with the overlap likely arising from convergent recombination. After the booster, most clones that had expanded after primary vaccination were detected again (around 96% of CD4 and under 90% of CD8), suggesting broad maintenance of memory.

TCRdb shows the sequencer as Illumina NovaSeq 6000. TCR cDNA was synthesized by 5'RACE template switching, through which a universal primer site and unique molecular identifiers were introduced. cDNA synthesis was primed from both the TCR alpha and TCR beta constant segments. Library amplification involved two PCR steps, and the second step added sample barcodes and sequencing adapters. Libraries were sequenced on Illumina HiSeq 2500 (2x100 bp) or NovaSeq (2x150 bp). The authors' analysis ran thus. MIGEC was used to demultiplex reads and collapse the reads into UMI consensus sequences, and MiXCR was used for V(D)J alignment. Vaccine-responding clonotypes were defined with edgeR using replicate PBMC samples, requiring FDR below 0.01 and a log2 fold change above 5 up to day 15. CD4 or CD8 identity was assigned to each bulk clonotype according to whether the clonotype was present at higher abundance in the sequenced CD4 repertoire or the sequenced CD8 repertoire. TCRdb reanalyzed the raw reads on its own, using fastp at Q25 for trimming and MiXCR for clone calling, and kept in-frame beta chains. Each record represents a unique CDR3 protein, reported with the most common genes and DNA among its rows. TCRdb's processing, not the authors', yielded these V and J calls. The sample data list fewer than 400,000 distinct CDR3 sequences, and 9.5% to 12% of these were observed just once. Approximately 3.3% of the sample rests with the top ten.

The sample here was CD4+ T cells sorted from PBMCs, taken 45 days after the yellow fever booster vaccination. The clonotype comes from a man between 18 and 29 years old who received the YFV17D yellow fever vaccine. The chain joins TRBV6-5 to TRBJ1-2, with no confident D gene call. The nucleotide sequence reads as follows: TGTGCCAGCAGTTACATCGGGTTCGGTGGCTACACCTTC. This sequence encodes CASSYIGFGGYTF.